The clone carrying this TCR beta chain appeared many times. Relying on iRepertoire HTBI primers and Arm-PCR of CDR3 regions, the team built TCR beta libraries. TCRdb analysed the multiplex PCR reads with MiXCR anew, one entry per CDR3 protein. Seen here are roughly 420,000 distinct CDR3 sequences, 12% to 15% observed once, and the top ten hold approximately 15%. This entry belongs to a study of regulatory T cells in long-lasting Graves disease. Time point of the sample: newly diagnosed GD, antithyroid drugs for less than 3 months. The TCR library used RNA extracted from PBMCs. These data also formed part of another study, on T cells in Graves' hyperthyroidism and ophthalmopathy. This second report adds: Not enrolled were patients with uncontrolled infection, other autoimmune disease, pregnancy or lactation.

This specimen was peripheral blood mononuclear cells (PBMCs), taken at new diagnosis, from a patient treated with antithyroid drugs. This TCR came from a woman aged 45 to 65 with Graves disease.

The CDR3 DNA reads TGCGCCAGCAGCCAAGTGAACAGGGGCACTGAAGCTTTCTTT. Translating gives CASSQVNRGTEAFF. The chain couples TRBV4-1 to TRBJ1-1, with 7 bases aligning to TRBD1. The CDR3 loop spans 14 amino acids. Germline-derived CDR1 and CDR2 are MGHRA and YSYEKL. After removal of 1 base from V and 4 bases from J, the junction contained 3 bases not matched to a gene.